This TCR beta chain emerged from a study of shared clonotypes between healthy human individuals. Study findings and constraints: Clonotype sharing across donors was expected to vary with sequencing depth. The study drew on few donors, limiting represented genetic and exposure-history diversity. About 5% was the fraction of naive CD4 clonotypes found shared across four donors.

Germline values: CDR1 SGDLS, CDR2 YYNGEE. The CDR3 loop spans 12 amino acids. Between the trimmed V and J ends, which lost 1 base and 7 bases, there was a span of 5 bases. Remarks on this clone: No antigen is known for it.

Authors' processing steps: With immunoSEQ giving junction-only sequences and no quality scores, filtering differed. The repertoire was sequenced with immunoSEQ multiplex PCR; TCRdb's copy has only in-frame clones and lacks some. V, J and clone size reflect that table, while D and trimming were determined from the DNA. The profile shows 2 million to 2.5 million clones, around 92% of them singletons. The chain has TRBV9 and TRBJ2-2; D call uncertain. Specimen: naive CD4+ T cells from PBMCs. Documented subset: CD45RA+ positively selected. The receptor's source is a man aged 18 to 29 in good health. Some clones in this sample may be carry-over from other donors' samples. CDR3 protein: CASSVNHGELFF. CDR3 in DNA: TGTGCCAGCAGCGTAAACCACGGGGAGCTGTTTTTT.